Shown below are 30 T cell receptor beta chains from a single sample sequenced in a study of beta chain features in type 1 diabetes. Whole-study results and caveats: Patients with Type 1 diabetes showed moderately but significantly shorter TCRB CDR3s in all four CD4+ subsets.

No antigen has been identified for these receptors. Isolated RNA was reverse transcribed in full, so expressed TCRB transcripts were sequenced. The data were produced by immunoSEQ multiplex PCR, yet TCRdb's version contains in-frame clones alone and is incomplete. The table shows a few hundred thousand clones, with 9.5% to 10% occurring only once. Sequenced: central memory CD4+ T cells from blood. The receptors here all came from a man aged 30-40 years with type 1 diabetes.

This clone was counted ten times or more. This same CDR3 is encoded by further DNA sequences in the sample. The rearrangement links TRBV28 to TRBJ1-3; no clear D. Per germline, CDR1 MDHEN and CDR2 SYDVKM. Trimming pared 7 bases from V and 4 bases from J, leaving 5 bases between. The CDR3 length is 11 residues. The CDR3 loop is CASIGGNTIYF. Written as DNA, the CDR3 is TGTGCCAGCATAGGGGGAAACACCATATATTTT.

This clone was observed a few times. The chain recombines TRBV5-4 with TRBJ2-3; no clear D. From germline, CDR1 is SGHNT and CDR2 YYREEE (reference sequence). The CDR3 consists of 14 residues. Trimming pared 4 bases from V and 2 bases from J, leaving 11 bases between. CDR3 region: CASSISSYTDTQYF. CDR3 sequence (DNA): TGTGCCAGCAGCATTAGCAGCTACACAGATACGCAGTATTTT.

This clone has only a few counts. The chain links TRBV18 to TRBJ2-1; 7 positions match TRBD1. Germline V gives CDR1 KGHSH, CDR2 LQKENI. Trimming cost V 3 bases and J 9 bases; bases outside gene matches: 11. The CDR3 contains 15 residues. DNA for the CDR3: TGTGCCAGCTCACCCCTTTTCGACAGGGAGAGTGAGCAGTTCTTC. It translates to CASSPLFDRESEQFF.

Only a few counts were recorded for this clone. The identical CDR3 is also encoded by other nucleotide sequences in the sample. J is TRBJ2-3 and V is TRBV29-1, with D unresolved. V gave up 6 bases and J gave up 3 bases, with 13 bases separating them. Looked up from germline, CDR1 is SQVTM and CDR2 is ANQGSEA. CDR3 size: 13 residues. The CDR3 DNA reads as TGCAGCGTGGACCTTAGGGATACAGATACGCAGTATTTT. Translating gives CSVDLRDTDTQYF.

This clone was observed a few times. This sequence joins TRBV21-1 and TRBJ2-7; the DNA was not used to check the table's D call, TRBD2. TRBV21-1 is designated a pseudogene. The CDR3 sequence is 17 residues long. The CDR3 reads CASSKGDVREESYEQYF. As DNA, the CDR3 is TGTGCCAGCAGCAAAGGTGATGTGAGGGAGGAATCCTACGAGCAGTACTTC.

This clone showed up just a few times. The rearrangement links TRBV19 to TRBJ2-1, with D uncertain. Germline V gene lookup returns CDR1 LNHDA and CDR2 SQIVND (reference sequence). CDR3 length: 14 residues. V lost 5 bases and J 3 bases, leaving 11 bases between the germline ends. CDR3 nucleotide sequence: TGTGCCAGTAGTTTCCAGACTGGCTACAATGAGCAGTTCTTC. It codes for CASSFQTGYNEQFF.

CDR3 nucleotide sequence: TGCGCCAGCAGGGACAGGACCAACTCCTACGAGCAGTACTTC. Its translation: CASRDRTNSYEQYF. The J gene is TRBJ2-7, the V gene TRBV5-1; TRBD1 matches at 7 bases. CDR1 is SGHRS, CDR2 YFSETQ, per germline. The trim removed 5 bases at V and 0 bases at J, leaving 5 bases unmatched. The CDR3 length is 14 residues.

As DNA, the CDR3 is TGTGCCAGCAGGAATTGGGAGACCCAGTACTTC. As protein: CASRNWETQYF. The genes are TRBV27 and TRBJ2-5, with unresolved D. CDR1 and CDR2 (germline): MNHEY, SMNVEV (reference sequence). The germline V and J ends were trimmed by 6 bases and 5 bases, with 7 bases remaining between them. The CDR3 runs 11 residues.

The chain has TRBV19 and TRBJ1-5, with 8 bases identical to TRBD1. The CDR3 has 14 residues. CDR1 is LNHDA, CDR2 SQIVND, per germline (reference sequence). Trimming took 5 bases from V and 1 from J; bases not matched to a gene: 1. CDR3: CASSRDRSNQPQHF. CDR3 coding DNA: TGTGCCAGTAGTCGGGACAGGAGCAATCAGCCCCAGCATTTT. The variable domain in full, with the rest retrieved from reference TRBV19 and TRBJ1-5, is DGGITQSPKYLFRKEGQNVTLSCEQNLNHDAMYWYRQDPGQGLRLIYYSQIVNDFQKGDIAEGYSVSREKKESFPLTVTSAQKNPTAFYLCASSRDRSNQPQHFGDGTRLSIL.

This chain links TRBV28 with TRBJ2-3; 9 nucleotides align to TRBD2. CDR3 size: 14 residues. Losses at the gene ends were 9 bases for V and 1 base for J; bases not matched to a gene: 5. Germline CDR1 reads MDHEN; CDR2 reads SYDVKM. The CDR3 nucleotides read TGTGCCAGTCATCTAGCGGGACGCACAGATACGCAGTATTTT. Translating it yields CASHLAGRTDTQYF.

This sequence joins TRBV13 and TRBJ2-5, with D perhaps matching TRBD1 or TRBD2 (6 bases each). This CDR3 comprises 13 residues. Germline values: CDR1 PRHDT, CDR2 FYEKMQ (reference sequence). Trimming pared 6 bases from V and 4 bases from J, leaving 12 bases between. This CDR3 reads CASSEGGRETQYF. Written as DNA, the CDR3 is TGTGCCAGCAGTGAGGGGGGCCGAGAGACCCAGTACTTC.

J is TRBJ2-5 and V is TRBV6-1; 9 bases match TRBD1. The CDR3 contains 12 residues. Trimming cost V 10 bases and J 3 bases; bases outside gene matches: 3. The V gene's germline CDR1 is MNHNS and CDR2 SASEGT. CDR3 nucleotides: TGTGCCACTAGGGACAGGGAAGAGACCCAGTACTTC. Translated: CATRDREETQYF.

The chain couples TRBV18 to TRBJ2-6; the D is unclear. Germline CDR1 KGHSH, CDR2 LQKENI. Trimming cost V 4 bases and J 0 bases, with 10 bases left between them. The CDR3 loop spans 16 amino acids. The CDR3 reads CASSLKRSSGANVLTF. As DNA, the CDR3 is TGTGCCAGCTCACTAAAGAGGTCCTCTGGGGCCAACGTCCTGACTTTC.

The rearrangement links TRBV7-9 to TRBJ2-1, with 7 bases that match TRBD2. The junction had 8 bases not matched to a gene; V was cut back by 5 bases and J by 4 bases. The CDR3 spans 15 residues. Germline values: CDR1 SEHNR, CDR2 FQNEAQ (reference sequence). This CDR3 is CASSPDLREYNEQFF. CDR3 in DNA: TGTGCCAGCAGCCCGGACTTGCGGGAGTACAATGAGCAGTTCTTC.

The sample holds many counts of this clone. The V and J genes are TRBV5-6 and TRBJ2-7; 7 bases line up with TRBD1. Germline assignment: CDR1 SGHDT and CDR2 YYEEEE. Unmatched junction bases numbered 7, after V lost 4 bases and J lost 6 bases. This CDR3 has 13 amino acids. For the CDR3, the DNA is TGTGCCAGCAGCGGGGACAGAAAGGGCGAGCAGTACTTC. Translation: CASSGDRKGEQYF.

This clone occurred a few times. The V gene is TRBV19, the J gene TRBJ1-5; a possible D gene is TRBD1 (5 bases). This CDR3 comprises 14 residues. Germline values: CDR1 LNHDA, CDR2 SQIVND (reference sequence). Trimming stripped 7 bases from V and 0 bases from J, with 10 bases between. For the CDR3, the DNA is TGTGCCAGTACACAGGTGAATAGCAATCAGCCCCAGCATTTT. It codes for CASTQVNSNQPQHF.

The chain combines TRBV4-2 with TRBJ2-1; D possibly corresponds to TRBD2 (6 bases). In germline, CDR1 is LGHNA, CDR2 YNFKEQ. The CDR3 extends over 15 amino acids. Trimming removed 4 bases at V and 5 bases at J, with 15 bases between. Here the CDR3 reads CASSPGLLRDNEQFF. DNA of the CDR3: TGTGCCAGCAGCCCGGGACTTCTACGGGACAATGAGCAGTTCTTC.

The chain uses TRBV19 and TRBJ1-2; D not certain. Trimming cost V 7 bases and J 8 bases, with 17 bases left between them. The CDR3 has 13 residues. Per the germline V gene, CDR1 is LNHDA and CDR2 is SQIVND (reference sequence). The CDR3 here is CASKHDGGYGYTF. CDR3 nucleotide sequence: TGTGCCAGTAAGCACGACGGAGGGTACGGCTACACCTTC.

There are a few counts of this clone. V gene TRBV19 combines with J gene TRBJ2-5, with 8 bases identical to TRBD1. Gene TRBJ2-7 matches the end of the DNA better, so the J call may be wrong. The CDR3 loop spans 14 amino acids. In germline, CDR1 is LNHDA, CDR2 SQIVND (reference sequence). The CDR3 here is CASSISETGDEQYF. The CDR3 nucleotides are TGTGCCAGTAGTATATCCGAGACAGGGGACGAGCAGTACTTC.

In its sample, this clone was seen a few times. The rearrangement joins TRBV5-1 to TRBJ2-4; D is possibly TRBD1 (6 bases). V was cut by 3 bases and J by 3 bases, with 19 bases left in between. CDR1 is SGHRS, CDR2 YFSETQ, per germline. This CDR3 region has 17 residues. The CDR3 reads CASSWGLTELSKNIQYF. CDR3 nucleotides: TGCGCCAGCAGCTGGGGGCTCACAGAACTTAGCAAAAACATTCAGTACTTC.

The chain uses TRBV11-2 and TRBJ1-5; 12 positions agree with TRBD1. Germline lookup yields CDR1 SGHAT and CDR2 FQNNGV. CDR3 length: 16 residues. The trim removed 3 bases at V and 4 bases at J, leaving 4 bases unmatched. In DNA, the CDR3 is TGTGCCAGCAGCTTGGGGACAGGGGGCATGAATCAGCCCCAGCATTTT. Its translation: CASSLGTGGMNQPQHF.

CDR3 sequence: CASSLSTGANVLTF. The DNA for the CDR3 is TGCGCCAGCAGCTTAAGCACCGGGGCCAACGTCCTGACTTTC. The chain is built from TRBV5-1 and TRBJ2-6, with D hard to call. Trimming left V 2 bases short and J 4 bases short, with 7 bases between. Germline CDR1 is SGHRS and CDR2 is YFSETQ. The CDR3 has 14 amino acids. The full variable domain, completed using reference TRBV5-1 and TRBJ2-6, is KAGVTQTPRYLIKTRGQQVTLSCSPISGHRSVSWYQQTPGQGLQFLFEYFSETQRNKGNFPGRFSGRQFSNSRSEMNVSTLELGDSALYLCASSLSTGANVLTFGAGSRLTVL.

The genes are TRBV10-3 and TRBJ2-7, with TRBD2 matching 7 bases. Looked up from germline, CDR1 is ENHRY and CDR2 is SYGVKD. V was clipped by 10 bases and J by 2 bases; unmatched bases: 8. There are 13 residues in the CDR3. CDR3 sequence reads: CATLAGETYEQYF. The CDR3 DNA sequence: TGTGCCACCTTGGCGGGAGAGACCTACGAGCAGTACTTC.

This clone was seen more than once but under ten times. V is TRBV9 and J is TRBJ1-2; 7 bases line up with TRBD1. This CDR3 has 14 residues. Losses at the gene ends were 1 base for V and 8 bases for J; bases not matched to a gene: 8. The germline V gene has CDR1 SGDLS and CDR2 YYNGEE. CDR3 nucleotides: TGTGCCAGCAGCGTAAACCAGGGGGAGGGCGGCTACACCTTC. This codes for CASSVNQGEGGYTF.

A few counts support this clone. The rearrangement joins TRBV20-1 to TRBJ1-1; D is possibly TRBD1 (6 bases). The CDR3 spans 11 residues. The V gene's germline CDR1 is DFQATT and CDR2 SNEGSKA (reference sequence). CDR3 in DNA: TGCACCCCTAGGGGGGAAACTGAAGCTTTCTTT. Translation: CTPRGETEAFF.

This clone was seen a few times. The chain combines TRBV5-6 with TRBJ2-7; 10 nucleotides align to TRBD1. The J call may be incorrect, as the DNA end agrees better with TRBJ2-1. Germline V CDR1 and CDR2: SGHDT, YYEEEE. The CDR3 runs to 17 residues. CDR3 coding DNA: TGTGCCAGCAGCTTGGTACACCGGGACAGGGGAAACAATGAGCAGTTCTTC. Its translation: CASSLVHRDRGNNEQFF.

V and J are TRBV18 and TRBJ1-2; 9 bases fit TRBD1. CDR1 is KGHSH and CDR2 is LQKENI in the germline V gene. This CDR3 is built from 17 residues. V shed 3 bases and J 7 bases; nucleotides not matched to a gene: 15. This CDR3 reads CASSPTGQGPRGVGYTF. CDR3 in DNA: TGTGCCAGCTCACCTACTGGACAGGGGCCTCGGGGTGTTGGCTACACCTTC.

This sequence joins TRBV25-1 and TRBJ1-1; D gene unclear. The germline V gene has CDR1 MGHDK and CDR2 SYGVNS. The CDR3 extends over 11 amino acids. V lost 10 bases and J 11 bases, leaving 17 bases between the germline ends. For the CDR3, the DNA is TGTGCCATCCCTGACCGGCCTGGCGCTTTCTTT. Amino acid sequence: CAIPDRPGAFF. Complete variable domain (other parts from reference TRBV25-1 and TRBJ1-1): EADIYQTPRYLVIGTGKKITLECSQTMGHDKMYWYQQDPGMELHLIHYSYGVNSTEKGDLSSESTVSRIRTEHFPLTLESARPSHTSQYLCAIPDRPGAFFGQGTRLTVV.

This clone was counted between two and nine times. This CDR3 is CASRLQGYNEQFF. CDR3 DNA sequence: TGTGCCAGCAGACTACAGGGCTACAATGAGCAGTTCTTC. This rearrangement joins TRBV2 to TRBJ2-1; D may be TRBD1 (6 bases). The germline V gene has CDR1 SNHLY and CDR2 FYNNEI. V dropped 6 bases and J dropped 3 bases, with 9 bases sitting between them. This CDR3 contains 13 residues.

This clone was seen a few times. The chain uses TRBV30 and TRBJ2-3; TRBD2 matches at 10 bases. Germline CDR1 and CDR2: GTSNPN and SVGIG (reference sequence). V shed 7 bases, J shed 8 bases, and the junction held 9 bases outside the gene matches. This CDR3 has 13 residues. CDR3 sequence (DNA): TGTGCCTCCCGGACTAGCGGCGCCGGTACGCAGTATTTT. This encodes CASRTSGAGTQYF.